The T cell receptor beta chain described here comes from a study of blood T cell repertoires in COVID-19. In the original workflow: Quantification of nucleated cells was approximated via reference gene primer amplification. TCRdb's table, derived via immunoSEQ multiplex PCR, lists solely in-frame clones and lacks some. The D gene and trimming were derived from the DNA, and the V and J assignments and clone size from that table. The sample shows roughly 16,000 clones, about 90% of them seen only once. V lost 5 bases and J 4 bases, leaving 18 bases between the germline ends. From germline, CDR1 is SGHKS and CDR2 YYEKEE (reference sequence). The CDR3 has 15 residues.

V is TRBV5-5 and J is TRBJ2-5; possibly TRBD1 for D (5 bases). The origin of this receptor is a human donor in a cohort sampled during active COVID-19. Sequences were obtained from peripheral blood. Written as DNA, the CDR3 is TGTGCCAGCAGACGTACAGGCTCATCCGGAGAGACCCAGTACTTC. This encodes CASRRTGSSGETQYF.